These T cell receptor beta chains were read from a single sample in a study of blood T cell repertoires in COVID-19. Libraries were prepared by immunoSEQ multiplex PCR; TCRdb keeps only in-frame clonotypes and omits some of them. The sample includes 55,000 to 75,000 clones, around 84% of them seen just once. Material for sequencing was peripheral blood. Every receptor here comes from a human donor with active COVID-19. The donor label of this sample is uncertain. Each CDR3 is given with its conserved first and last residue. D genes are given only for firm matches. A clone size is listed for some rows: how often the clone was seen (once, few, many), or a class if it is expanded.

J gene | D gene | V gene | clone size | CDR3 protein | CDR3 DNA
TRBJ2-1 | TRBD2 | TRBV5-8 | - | CASSFRTSLNEQFF | TGTGCCAGCAGCTTTCGGACTAGTCTGAATGAGCAGTTCTTC
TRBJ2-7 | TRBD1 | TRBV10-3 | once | CAISDPGQGAYEQYF | TGTGCCATCAGTGATCCGGGACAGGGAGCGTACGAGCAGTACTTC
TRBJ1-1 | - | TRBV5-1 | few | CASSVQGPEAFF | TGCGCCAGCAGTGTACAGGGACCTGAAGCTTTCTTT
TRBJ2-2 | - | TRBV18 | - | CASSPVVSMGAGELFF | TGTGCCAGCTCACCAGTCGTTTCGATGGGAGCCGGGGAGCTGTTTTTT
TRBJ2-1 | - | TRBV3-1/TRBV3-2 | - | CASSQGQGTHNEQFF | TGTGCCAGCAGCCAGGGGCAGGGGACCCACAATGAGCAGTTCTTC
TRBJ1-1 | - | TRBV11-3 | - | CASSPPGGRDTEAFF | TGTGCCAGCAGCCCCCCCGGGGGACGCGACACTGAAGCTTTCTTT
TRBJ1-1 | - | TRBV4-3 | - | CASLGGAGTEAFF | TGCGCCAGCTTGGGAGGGGCAGGCACTGAAGCTTTCTTT
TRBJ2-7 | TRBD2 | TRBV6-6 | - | CASSWGLADSYEQYF | TGTGCCAGCAGCTGGGGACTAGCGGACTCCTACGAGCAGTACTTC
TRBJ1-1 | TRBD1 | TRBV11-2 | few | CASSLEQGAKAFF | TGTGCCAGCAGCTTAGAACAGGGGGCTAAAGCTTTCTTT
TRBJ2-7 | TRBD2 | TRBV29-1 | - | CSVAPLAGGPSSYEQYF | TGCAGCGTTGCCCCCCTAGCGGGAGGGCCAAGCTCCTACGAGCAGTACTTC
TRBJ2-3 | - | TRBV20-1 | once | CSAGGGPSSTDTQYF | TGCAGTGCTGGTGGGGGGCCCTCTAGCACAGATACGCAGTATTTT
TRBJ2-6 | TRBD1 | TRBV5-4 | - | CASSSYKQGASGANVLTF | TGTGCCAGCAGTTCATACAAACAGGGGGCTTCCGGGGCCAACGTCCTGACTTTC
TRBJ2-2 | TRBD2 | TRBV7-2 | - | CASSSRTSYTGELFF | TGTGCCAGCAGCTCCCGGACTAGTTACACCGGGGAGCTGTTTTTT
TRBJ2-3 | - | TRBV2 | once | CAGASDSSADTQYF | TGTGCCGGAGCTAGCGACAGTAGCGCAGATACGCAGTATTTT
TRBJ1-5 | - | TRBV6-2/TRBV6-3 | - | CASSYAGASQPQHF | TGTGCCAGCAGTTACGCAGGGGCGAGTCAGCCCCAGCATTTT
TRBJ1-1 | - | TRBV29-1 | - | CSVSRTGLMNTEAFF | TGCAGCGTTTCCCGCACGGGACTTATGAACACTGAAGCTTTCTTT
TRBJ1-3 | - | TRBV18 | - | CASSPGHFSGNTIYF | TGTGCCAGCTCACCGGGACACTTCTCTGGAAACACCATATATTTT
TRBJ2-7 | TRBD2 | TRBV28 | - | CASRHAGDSYEQYF | TGTGCCAGCAGGCACGCGGGGGACTCCTACGAGCAGTACTTC
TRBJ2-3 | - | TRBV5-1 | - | CASSAAGARGDTQYF | TGCGCCAGCAGCGCCGCGGGGGCCCGGGGAGATACGCAGTATTTT
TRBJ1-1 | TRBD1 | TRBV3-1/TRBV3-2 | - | CASRLGQENTEAFF | TGTGCCAGCAGGCTCGGACAGGAGAACACTGAAGCTTTCTTT
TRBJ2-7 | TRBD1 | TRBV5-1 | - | CASSSTGGTYEQYF | TGCGCCAGCAGCTCGACAGGGGGTACCTACGAGCAGTACTTC
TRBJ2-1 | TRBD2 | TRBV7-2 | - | CASSGISGGHNEQFF | TGTGCCAGCAGCGGCATTAGCGGGGGCCACAATGAGCAGTTCTTC
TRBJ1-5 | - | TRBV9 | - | CASSVDMDQPQHF | TGTGCCAGCAGCGTAGACATGGATCAGCCCCAGCATTTT
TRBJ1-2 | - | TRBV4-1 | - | CASSHLGDGYGYTF | TGCGCCAGCAGCCATTTAGGAGATGGGTATGGCTACACCTTC
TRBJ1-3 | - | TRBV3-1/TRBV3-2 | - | CASSQGQASGNTIYF | TGTGCCAGCAGCCAGGGTCAGGCCTCGGGAAACACCATATATTTT
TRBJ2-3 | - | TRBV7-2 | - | CASSLRSTGFTDTQYF | TGTGCCAGCAGCTTAAGGTCCACAGGGTTCACAGATACGCAGTATTTT
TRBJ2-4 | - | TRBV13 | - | CASSSRGREAKNIQYF | TGTGCCAGCAGCTCCAGGGGAAGGGAGGCCAAAAACATTCAGTACTTC
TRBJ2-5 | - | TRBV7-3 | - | CASSPQGGDETQYF | TGTGCCAGCAGCCCACAAGGGGGGGACGAGACCCAGTACTTC
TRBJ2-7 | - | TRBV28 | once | CASSPDGKSSYEQYF | TGTGCCAGCAGTCCGGACGGGAAAAGCTCCTACGAGCAGTACTTC
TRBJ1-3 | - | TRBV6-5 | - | CASSYASSGNTIYF | TGTGCCAGCAGTTACGCCAGCTCTGGAAACACCATATATTTT
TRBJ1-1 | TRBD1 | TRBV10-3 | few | CAISQGARNTEAFF | TGTGCCATCAGCCAGGGGGCACGGAACACTGAAGCTTTCTTT
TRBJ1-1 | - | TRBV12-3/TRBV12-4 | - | CASSPGQPTEAFF | TGTGCCAGCAGTCCTGGACAACCAACTGAAGCTTTCTTT
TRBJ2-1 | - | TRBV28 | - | CASSLVERVGEQFF | TGTGCCAGCAGTTTGGTTGAGCGGGTAGGCGAGCAGTTCTTC
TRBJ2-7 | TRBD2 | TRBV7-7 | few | CASSPGTSGSGEQYF | TGTGCTAGCAGCCCCGGGACTAGCGGGAGCGGGGAGCAGTACTTC
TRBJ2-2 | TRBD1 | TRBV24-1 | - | CATRGQGARPGELFF | TGTGCCACCAGGGGACAGGGGGCGAGGCCCGGGGAGCTGTTTTTT
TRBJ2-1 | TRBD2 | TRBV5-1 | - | CASSWTSGGSYNEQFF | TGCGCCAGCAGTTGGACTAGCGGGGGCTCCTACAATGAGCAGTTCTTC
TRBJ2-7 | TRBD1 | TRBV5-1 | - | CASSPWTGGSYEQYF | TGCGCCAGCAGCCCATGGACAGGGGGATCCTACGAGCAGTACTTC
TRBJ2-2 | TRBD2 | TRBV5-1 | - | CASSSSGGPVTGELFF | TGCGCCAGCAGCAGTAGCGGGGGGCCTGTAACCGGGGAGCTGTTTTTT
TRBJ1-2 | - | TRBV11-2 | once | CASSLDRVRVGYTF | TGTGCCAGCAGCTTAGATCGTGTGCGGGTTGGCTACACCTTC
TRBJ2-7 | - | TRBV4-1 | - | CASSRLGGHGSVYEQYF | TGCGCCAGCAGCCGCCTCGGGGGGCATGGTTCTGTTTACGAGCAGTACTTC
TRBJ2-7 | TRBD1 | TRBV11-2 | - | CASSLRTGYEQYF | TGTGCCAGCAGCTTAAGGACAGGCTACGAGCAGTACTTC
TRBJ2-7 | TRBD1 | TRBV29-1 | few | CSVSAGGTGEYEQYF | TGCAGCGTTTCCGCGGGTGGGACAGGAGAATACGAGCAGTACTTC
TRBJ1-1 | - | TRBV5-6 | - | CASSLRRKGDGNTEAFF | TGTGCCAGCAGCTTGAGGCGGAAGGGGGACGGGAACACTGAAGCTTTCTTT
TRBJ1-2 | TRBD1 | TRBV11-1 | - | CASSSDRAGFGYTF | TGTGCCAGCAGCTCCGACAGGGCCGGCTTTGGCTACACCTTC
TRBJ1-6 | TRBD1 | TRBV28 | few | CASSSGTGDSSPLHF | TGTGCCAGCAGTTCCGGGACAGGGGACTCTTCACCCCTCCACTTT
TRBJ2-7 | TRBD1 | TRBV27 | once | CASSHTGTGVYEQYF | TGTGCCAGCAGTCACACCGGGACAGGGGTCTACGAGCAGTACTTC
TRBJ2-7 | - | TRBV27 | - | CASSRFGQWGTYEQYF | TGTGCCAGCAGTAGGTTCGGACAGTGGGGAACCTACGAGCAGTACTTC
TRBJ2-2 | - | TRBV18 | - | CASPPRSRGRAGELFF | TGTGCCAGCCCCCCTCGATCTCGGGGTAGGGCCGGGGAGCTGTTTTTT
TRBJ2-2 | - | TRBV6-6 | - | CASHPGPNTGELFF | TGTGCCAGCCACCCGGGTCCTAACACCGGGGAGCTGTTTTTT
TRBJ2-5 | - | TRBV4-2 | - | CASSQESKQETQYF | TGTGCCAGCAGCCAAGAGTCTAAACAAGAGACCCAGTACTTC
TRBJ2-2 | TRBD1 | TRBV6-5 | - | CASRTGTGAIGELFF | TGTGCCAGCAGGACCGGGACAGGGGCAATCGGGGAGCTGTTTTTT
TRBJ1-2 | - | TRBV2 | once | CASSAWTGRDYGYTF | TGTGCCAGCAGTGCCTGGACCGGGAGGGACTATGGCTACACCTTC
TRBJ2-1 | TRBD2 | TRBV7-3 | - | CASSSLAGVAHNEQFF | TGTGCCAGCAGCTCCCTAGCGGGGGTCGCCCACAATGAGCAGTTCTTC
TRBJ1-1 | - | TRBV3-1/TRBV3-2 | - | CASSQDRQAKMNTEAFF | TGTGCCAGCAGCCAAGATCGACAGGCTAAGATGAACACTGAAGCTTTCTTT
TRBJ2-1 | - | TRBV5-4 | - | CASSLSQNNEQFF | TGTGCCAGCAGCTTGAGTCAGAACAATGAGCAGTTCTTC